The clone carrying this TCR beta chain has a handful of counts. The TCR beta CDR3 regions underwent amplification using RNA transcripts as the source. HTBI primers were the set used in a first-round RT-PCR of the TCR CDR3. One entry per CDR3 protein results from TCRdb running MiXCR on the multiplex PCR reads. The sample records over 300,000 distinct CDR3 sequences, over 11% being singletons. V lost 5 bases, J lost 0 bases, and 10 bases lay in between. This CDR3 is built from 14 residues. These data are taken from a study of T cells in Graves' hyperthyroidism and ophthalmopathy. The sample was blood. The chain joins TRBV12-3 or TRBV12-4 to TRBJ1-1; a possible D gene is TRBD1 (5 bases). This sequence originates from a woman between 55 and 75 years old with Graves' hyperthyroidism. CDR3 DNA sequence: TGTGCCAGCAGTCCGTGGGGGATGAACACTGAAGCTTTCTTT. Residues: CASSPWGMNTEAFF.